This T cell receptor (beta chain) emerged from a study of blood T cell repertoires in COVID-19. Across the whole study: From the United States, Italy and Spain came samples of acute and convalescent COVID-19.

Per the authors' pipeline: Reference gene primers were amplified, and this amplification served to estimate nucleated cell counts. Using immunoSEQ multiplex PCR, the repertoire was profiled, and TCRdb retains in-frame clones only, with some absent. The DNA was the basis for D and trimming; V, J and clone size are from that table. Of almost 250,000 clones listed, roughly 85% are singletons. V lost 1 base, J lost 2 bases, and 12 bases lay in between. Germline CDR1 MGHRA, CDR2 YSYEKL. The length of the CDR3 is 16 residues. Individuals drawn from 20 to 30 US areas were about 18 to 95 years old. Participants reported their clinical history, and cohort assignment relied on those reports.

Sequencing input: PBMCs or T cells enriched from blood (not recorded which). This receptor was taken from a woman aged 45 to 65 with acute COVID-19. This chain uses TRBV4-1 with TRBJ1-3; D call uncertain. CDR3 protein: CASSQVPGLTGNTIYF. The CDR3 bases are TGCGCCAGCAGCCAAGTACCAGGCCTTACTGGAAACACCATATATTTT.